Given below is one T cell receptor beta chain in context. Its antigen target is currently unknown. No base-level quality is on record; no much larger clone is a single base apart. This same CDR3 is encoded by further DNA sequences in the sample. This record comes from a study of lymphopenia after photon versus proton radiotherapy (dated by TCRdb to the late 2010s). Looking at the study overall: Photon and proton radiation therapy were compared by the study for their immunological effects in patients with gastrointestinal tumors who developed high-grade lymphopenia. The cohort included approximately 22 patients with gastrointestinal tumors who developed lymphopenia after receiving either photon or proton therapy. The goal of the study was to characterize the differences between the two radiation modalities in how they affect the immune system.

What the research found in general, with its limitations: The survival association was assessed only in patients who died, and better survival with proton therapy was presented by the authors as a possibility rather than a demonstrated result. Across the cohort, among patients who died, a greater drop in TCR diversity after the nadir was inversely correlated with overall survival time. After the lymphocyte count nadir, repertoires from photon-treated patients showed oligoclonal expansion, particularly of CD8+ Temra cells, and this expansion drove the decline in diversity. Proton-treated patients stayed relatively stable during treatment, while photon-treated patients lost naive T cells and TCR diversity and gained effector/memory populations.

Library generation was performed with the immunoSEQ multiplex PCR assay. Deep sequencing of rearranged TCR beta loci, alongside multiparametric flow cytometry, was used to profile T cell repertoires. Sourced from immuneACCESS, this table was stored by TCRdb with only in-frame sequences that have V and J called. A share of the clones is absent; for the studies checked, an unresolved V gene accounts for under half, and the remainder has no known explanation. Here the sample has about 20,000 clones; 85% to 90% occur a single time. The ten top clones hold roughly 10% of the sample. This receptor was identified in a man aged 80 or over with esophageal cancer. The starting material was peripheral blood, obtained from a patient treated with proton-based radiotherapy.

CDR3 sequence: CASSLLGAVTEAFF. At the DNA level, the sequence is TGTGCCAGCAGTTTACTAGGGGCGGTCACTGAAGCTTTCTTT. The chain couples TRBV27 to TRBJ1-1, with TRBD1 perhaps the D gene, on 5 matching bases. CDR1 MNHEY and CDR2 SMNVEV were looked up in the germline V gene (reference sequence). From the cysteine through the phenylalanine, the CDR3 covers 14 amino acids. Kept here is only the CDR3 DNA, which spans 42 bases and is read in frame from base 1. A distance of 11 bases separates the germline ends of V and J, which lose 2 bases and 4 bases respectively.